Included here is one TCR beta chain sequence, with context. The antigen is unknown. CDR3 size: 12 residues. V shed 2 bases and J shed 2 bases, with 6 bases lying between them. The germline gives CDR1 GTSNPN, CDR2 SVGIG (reference sequence). This sample is part of a study of OX40 agonist ivuxolimab in advanced cancers. Broader study findings: Also present in some nonresponders was a low level of normalized T-cell clonal expansion. Dose levels from 0.1 to 3.0 mg/kg saw CD4+ and CD8+ blood T cells expand clonally by week 6.

Clones were sequenced by immunoSEQ multiplex PCR, and TCRdb holds only the in-frame ones, with some missing. The sample carries under 80,000 clones, 90% to 95% recorded once. This chain links TRBV30 with TRBJ1-1; D remains ambiguous. This clonotype was sampled from an adult with an advanced solid tumor such as melanoma, head and neck, liver or kidney cancer. Specimen: CD4+ or CD8+ T cells sorted from blood, collected in a trial of the OX40 agonist ivuxolimab. The CDR3 region has the DNA TGTGCCTGGAGTCGGGAAAACACTGAAGCTTTCTTT. This gives the protein CAWSRENTEAFF.